Listed below are T cell receptor beta chains from one sample, sequenced in a study of cytomegalovirus exposure and HLA in healthy donors. Generated by immunoSEQ multiplex PCR, the TCRdb table keeps only in-frame clones and is missing some. The table lists about 43,000 clones, 80% to 95% of them singletons. Source material: PBMCs. The source is a man between 18 and 35 years old in good health and CMV-seronegative. Both conserved end residues are part of each CDR3. The D gene is left open where the match is weak.

TRBJ1-2 TRBV29-1 . CSVVEETYGYTF TGCAGCGTTGTTGAGGAAACCTATGGCTACACCTTC
TRBJ2-5 TRBV4-1 TRBD2 CASSDPGLWGRETQYF TGCGCCAGCAGCGATCCGGGACTATGGGGGAGGGAGACCCAGTACTTC
TRBJ2-7 TRBV23-1 . CASNRGEQYF TGCGCCAGCAACCGGGGCGAGCAGTACTTC
TRBJ1-2 TRBV19 . CASSIPGADSNYGYTF TGTGCCAGTAGTATTCCAGGGGCAGATTCTAACTATGGCTACACCTTC
TRBJ2-1 TRBV5-1 . CASSLPASSYNEQFF TGCGCCAGCAGCTTGCCCGCTAGCTCCTACAATGAGCAGTTCTTC
TRBJ1-2 TRBV4-1 . CASSHPPRGSNYGYTF TGCGCCAGCAGCCACCCTCCGCGGGGAAGTAACTATGGCTACACCTTC
TRBJ2-2 TRBV7-2 . CASSLGGQGGTGELFF TGTGCCAGCAGCTTAGGGGGGCAGGGCGGAACCGGGGAGCTGTTTTTT
TRBJ2-2 TRBV18 TRBD2 CASSPSGGANTGELFF TGTGCCAGCTCACCTAGCGGGGGCGCGAACACCGGGGAGCTGTTTTTT
TRBJ2-7 TRBV19 . CASSFKLEGTYEQYF TGTGCCAGTAGTTTCAAGCTGGAGGGGACCTACGAGCAGTACTTC
TRBJ2-3 TRBV7-9 TRBD1 CASSLTRGPKDTQYF TGTGCCAGCAGCTTAACGAGGGGGCCTAAAGATACGCAGTATTTT
TRBJ2-7 TRBV7-9 . CASSTPTGLYEQYF TGTGCCAGCAGCACCCCGACAGGACTTTACGAGCAGTACTTC
TRBJ2-3 TRBV4-3 TRBD2 CASSRSGLAGLADTQYF TGCGCCAGCAGCCGATCGGGACTAGCGGGGTTGGCAGATACGCAGTATTTT
TRBJ1-5 TRBV27 TRBD1 CASSWTGGRPQHF TGTGCCAGCAGTTGGACAGGGGGAAGGCCCCAGCATTTT
TRBJ2-5 TRBV4-2 TRBD2 CASSQETGLAGGPWETQYF TGTGCCAGCAGCCAAGAAACGGGACTAGCGGGAGGGCCGTGGGAGACCCAGTACTTC
TRBJ1-2 TRBV4-1 . CASLPQAGPGNYGYTF TGCGCCAGCCTCCCTCAGGCGGGACCTGGAAACTATGGCTACACCTTC
TRBJ1-5 TRBV6-6 . CASSYGTVNQPQHF TGTGCCAGCAGTTACGGTACAGTCAATCAGCCCCAGCATTTT